This T cell receptor beta chain was identified in a study of T cells in lung cancer brain metastases. Study-wide results and caveats: Unique productive clones were significantly fewer in brain metastases: median about 1,500 versus 4,500. Most clones were lesion-specific, with limited overlap between paired lesions (mean Morisita index roughly 0.2).

Germline-derived CDR1 and CDR2 are LNHDA and SQIVND (reference sequence). The CDR3 is 12 amino acids. V lost 9 bases, J lost 0 bases, and 8 bases lay in between. The method was immunoSEQ multiplex PCR; TCRdb's version includes in-frame clones alone and lacks a portion of them. Among more than 4,500 clones listed, 80% to 90% were seen once. About this clone itself: Its antigen is unidentified.

The sequencing sample was made of tumor tissue from the primary lung tumor. The source of this sequence is a man aged 45-65 years with non-small cell lung cancer. The J gene is TRBJ2-5, the V gene TRBV19; no reliable D call. The CDR3 sequence is CASRRNQETQYF. CDR3 DNA sequence: TGTGCCAGCCGGAGAAACCAAGAGACCCAGTACTTC.